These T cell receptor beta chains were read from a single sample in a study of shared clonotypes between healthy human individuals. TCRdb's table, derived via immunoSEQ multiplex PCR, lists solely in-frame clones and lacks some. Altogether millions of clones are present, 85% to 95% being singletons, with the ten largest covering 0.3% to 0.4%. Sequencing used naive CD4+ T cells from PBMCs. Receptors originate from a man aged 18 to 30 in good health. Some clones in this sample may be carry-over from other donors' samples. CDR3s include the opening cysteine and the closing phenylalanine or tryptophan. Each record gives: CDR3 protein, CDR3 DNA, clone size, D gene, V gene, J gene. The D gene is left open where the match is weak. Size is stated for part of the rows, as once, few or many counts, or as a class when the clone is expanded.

CASSPQGLTVSGNTIYF,TGTGCCAGCAGTCCTCAGGGTCTTACGGTTTCTGGAAACACCATATATTTT,-,-,TRBV28,TRBJ1-3
CASMGIVGEQYF,TGTGCCAGCATGGGAATAGTCGGCGAGCAGTACTTC,-,-,TRBV2,TRBJ2-7
CASSLRRKARGDYEQYF,TGTGCCAGCAGTTTAAGGAGGAAGGCTCGCGGTGATTACGAGCAGTACTTC,-,-,TRBV27,TRBJ2-7
CASSEALSGRAGLQFF,TGTGCCAGCAGTGAAGCGCTGAGCGGGAGGGCCGGGTTACAGTTCTTC,-,TRBD2,TRBV2,TRBJ2-1
CASRGSGGRNEQYF,TGTGCCAGCAGAGGATCGGGCGGAAGGAACGAGCAGTACTTC,-,-,TRBV6-1,TRBJ2-7
CASSPPGGRGYEQYF,TGTGCCAGTAGCCCCCCAGGGGGAAGGGGGTACGAGCAGTACTTC,-,TRBD1,TRBV19,TRBJ2-7
CATSYGGTGELFF,TGTGCCACCTCGTACGGGGGCACCGGGGAGCTGTTTTTT,-,-,TRBV6-1,TRBJ2-2
CASSTSGLAGVEQFF,TGTGCCAGCAGCACATCGGGACTAGCGGGAGTTGAGCAGTTCTTC,-,TRBD2,TRBV7-3,TRBJ2-1
CASSLAGLVYNEQFF,TGTGCCAGCAGCTTAGCAGGACTAGTCTACAATGAGCAGTTCTTC,-,TRBD2,TRBV11-2,TRBJ2-1
CASSYAEGSGNIQYF,TGTGCCAGCAGCTATGCGGAAGGTAGTGGAAACATTCAGTACTTC,-,-,TRBV5-4,TRBJ2-4
CASRRGSSSGNTIYF,TGTGCCAGCAGGAGGGGTTCAAGCTCTGGAAACACCATATATTTT,-,-,TRBV28,TRBJ1-3
CASRSGTSGRDEQFF,TGTGCCAGCAGGAGTGGGACTAGCGGGAGGGATGAGCAGTTCTTC,once,TRBD2,TRBV6-5,TRBJ2-1
CASNKPSGYNEQFF,TGTGCCAGCAATAAACCTTCCGGGTACAATGAGCAGTTCTTC,once,-,TRBV6-6,TRBJ2-1
CASQSLSTYEQYF,TGTGCCAGTCAGTCGTTATCCACCTACGAGCAGTACTTC,-,-,TRBV28,TRBJ2-7
CASSSPGSEQFF,TGTGCCAGCAGCTCCCCTGGCTCTGAGCAGTTCTTC,-,-,TRBV11-3,TRBJ2-1
CASTSIGYEQYF,TGTGCCAGCACCTCTATTGGGTACGAGCAGTACTTC,-,-,TRBV28,TRBJ2-7
CASSLVLGAGDYGYTF,TGTGCCAGCAGCTTGGTTTTGGGGGCTGGGGACTATGGCTACACCTTC,-,-,TRBV5-8,TRBJ1-2